Below are 10 T cell receptor beta chains sequenced from a single sample in a study of response to subunit inactivated influenza vaccine. TCRdb called the RT-PCR reads again in MiXCR, with one record for every CDR3 protein. The data show over 400,000 distinct CDR3 sequences, 11% seen once. Source: PBMCs from blood, taken 45 days after vaccination. These receptors came from a man aged 50 or older who received an inactivated influenza vaccine.

Ten or more counts support this clonotype. The chain joins TRBV12-3 or TRBV12-4 to TRBJ1-5; D remains ambiguous. Trimming took off 1 base at V and 5 bases at J, with 3 bases between the two ends. The CDR3 covers 12 residues. CDR3 sequence (DNA): TGTGCCAGCAGTTTAGACCATCAGCCCCAGCATTTT. This gives the protein CASSLDHQPQHF.

This clonotype was seen only a few times. V usage is TRBV3-1 and J usage is TRBJ2-3; 7 positions match TRBD1. Germline trimming cut 3 bases from V and 5 bases from J; bases unmatched to any gene: 5. The CDR3 totals 14 residues. Germline loops: CDR1 LGHDT, CDR2 YNNKEL (reference sequence). CDR3 amino acids: CASSQQQGIDTQYF. CDR3 coding DNA: TGTGCCAGCAGCCAGCAACAGGGGATAGATACGCAGTATTTT.

This clonotype was picked up many times. The chain combines TRBV15 with TRBJ2-1; D is unclear. Germline CDR1 and CDR2: LNHNV and YYDKDF (reference sequence). The CDR3 sequence is 15 residues long. V dropped 0 bases and J dropped 0 bases, with 6 bases sitting between them. The CDR3 region has the DNA TGTGCCACCAGCAGAGACCCGAGCTCCTACAATGAGCAGTTCTTC. Amino acids: CATSRDPSSYNEQFF.

This clonotype has just a few counts. The chain joins TRBV4-3 to TRBJ2-2, with 7 bases that match TRBD1. V gave up 4 bases and J gave up 0 bases; unmatched junction bases: 5. There are 16 residues in the CDR3. Germline V gene sequence: CDR1 LGHNA, CDR2 YSLEER. CDR3 nucleotide sequence: TGCGCCAGCAGCCCCCTGGGGACAGCGAACACCGGGGAGCTGTTTTTT. Translated: CASSPLGTANTGELFF.

This chain links TRBV12-3 or TRBV12-4 with TRBJ2-4; TRBD1 matches at 9 bases. Losses at the gene ends were 7 bases for V and 5 bases for J; bases not matched to a gene: 6. The CDR3 covers 14 residues. The DNA of the CDR3 is TGTGCCAGCAAGACGGGACAGGGACAAAACATTCAGTACTTC. It specifies CASKTGQGQNIQYF.

This clonotype was counted between two and nine times. The chain couples TRBV10-3 to TRBJ2-7; 12 bases line up with TRBD2. Germline V gene data show CDR1 as ENHRY and CDR2 as SYGVKD. Trimming at V came to 4 bases and at J to 6 bases, leaving 4 bases not matched to a gene. The CDR3 sequence is 14 residues long. The CDR3 nucleotides read TGTGCCATCAGTGTCGGGACTAGCGGGTCCGAGCAGTACTTC. The encoded protein is CAISVGTSGSEQYF.

At least ten counts were recorded for this clonotype. The chain recombines TRBV30 with TRBJ2-1; tentative D call: TRBD2 (5 bases). From germline, CDR1 is GTSNPN and CDR2 SVGIG (reference sequence). The CDR3 has 15 residues. Trimming took 3 bases from V and 0 from J, leaving 12 bases between them. In nucleotides, the CDR3 is TGTGCCTGGAGCGGCGGGCCTAGCTCCTACAATGAGCAGTTCTTC. As protein: CAWSGGPSSYNEQFF.

The table lists this clonotype with a few counts. This sequence joins TRBV15 and TRBJ2-1; TRBD2 matches 9 bases. Losses at the gene ends were 0 bases for V and 6 bases for J; bases not matched to a gene: 9. CDR3 length: 17 residues. Germline V CDR1 and CDR2: LNHNV, YYDKDF (reference sequence). CDR3 amino acids: CATSRDTGATSGNEQFF. The CDR3 nucleotides are TGTGCCACCAGCAGAGACACGGGCGCGACTAGCGGCAATGAGCAGTTCTTC.

The gene calls are TRBV10-2 and TRBJ2-2, with TRBD1 matching 10 bases. Germline loops: CDR1 WSHSY, CDR2 SAAADI. V gave up 8 bases and J gave up 0 bases; unmatched junction bases: 6. The CDR3 extends over 16 amino acids. The CDR3 coding sequence is TGCGCCAGCCGCAGAGGACAGGGGGCGAACACCGGGGAGCTGTTTTTT. This translates into CASRRGQGANTGELFF.

CDR3 amino acids: CASSPRGTGTGRNEQYF. DNA for the CDR3: TGTGCCAGCTCACCAAGAGGAACCGGGACAGGGCGTAACGAGCAGTACTTC. This sequence joins TRBV18 and TRBJ2-7, with TRBD1 identical over 9 bases. In germline, CDR1 is KGHSH, CDR2 LQKENI. The CDR3 is 17 residues long. The junction had 13 bases not matched to a gene; V was cut back by 2 bases and J by 5 bases.